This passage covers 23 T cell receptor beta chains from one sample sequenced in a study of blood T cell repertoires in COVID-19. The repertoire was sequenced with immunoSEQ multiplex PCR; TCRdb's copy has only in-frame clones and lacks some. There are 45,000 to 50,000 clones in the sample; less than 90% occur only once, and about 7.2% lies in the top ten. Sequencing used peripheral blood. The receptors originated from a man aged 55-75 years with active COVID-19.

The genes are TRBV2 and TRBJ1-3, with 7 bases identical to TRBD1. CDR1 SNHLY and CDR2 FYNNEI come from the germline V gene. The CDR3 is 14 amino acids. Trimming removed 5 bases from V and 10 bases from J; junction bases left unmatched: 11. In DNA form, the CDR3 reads TGTGCCAGCAGTAAACTTGGGACAGCCGGGACCATATATTTT. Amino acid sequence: CASSKLGTAGTIYF.

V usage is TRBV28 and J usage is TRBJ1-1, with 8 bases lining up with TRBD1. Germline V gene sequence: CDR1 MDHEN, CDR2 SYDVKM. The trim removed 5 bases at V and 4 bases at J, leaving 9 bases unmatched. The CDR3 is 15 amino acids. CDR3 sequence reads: CASSPRQGAVTEAFF. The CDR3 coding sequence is TGTGCCAGCAGTCCCCGGCAGGGGGCCGTCACTGAAGCTTTCTTT.

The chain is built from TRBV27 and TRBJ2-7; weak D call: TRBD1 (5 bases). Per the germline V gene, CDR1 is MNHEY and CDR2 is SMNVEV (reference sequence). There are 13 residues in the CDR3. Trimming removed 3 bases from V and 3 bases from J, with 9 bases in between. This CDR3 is CASSFRRGYEQYF. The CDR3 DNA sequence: TGTGCCAGCAGTTTTCGTAGGGGCTACGAGCAGTACTTC.

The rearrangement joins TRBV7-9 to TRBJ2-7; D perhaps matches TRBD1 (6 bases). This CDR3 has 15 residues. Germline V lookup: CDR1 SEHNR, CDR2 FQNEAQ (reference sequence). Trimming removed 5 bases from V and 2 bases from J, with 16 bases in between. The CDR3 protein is CASSPEGQSTYEQYF. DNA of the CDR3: TGTGCCAGCAGCCCCGAAGGACAGTCCACCTACGAGCAGTACTTC.

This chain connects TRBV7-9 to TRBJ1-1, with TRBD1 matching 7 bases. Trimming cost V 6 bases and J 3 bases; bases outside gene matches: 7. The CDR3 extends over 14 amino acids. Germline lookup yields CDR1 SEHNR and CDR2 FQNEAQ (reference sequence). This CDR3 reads CASSQTGSDTEAFF. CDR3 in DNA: TGTGCCAGCAGTCAGACAGGGTCTGACACTGAAGCTTTCTTT.

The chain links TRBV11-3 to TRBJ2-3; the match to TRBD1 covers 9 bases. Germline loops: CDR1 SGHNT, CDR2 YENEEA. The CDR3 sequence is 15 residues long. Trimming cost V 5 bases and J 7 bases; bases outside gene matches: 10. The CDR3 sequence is CASSPTDRGDNTQYF. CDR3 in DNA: TGTGCCAGCAGCCCCACGGACAGGGGAGATAATACGCAGTATTTT.

The CDR3 loop is CASSIDRNTEAFF. CDR3 sequence (DNA): TGTGCCAGCTCAATTGACAGGAACACTGAAGCTTTCTTT. This chain uses TRBV18 with TRBJ1-1, with D tentatively TRBD1 (5 bases). This CDR3 is built from 13 residues. Looked up from germline, CDR1 is KGHSH and CDR2 is LQKENI. V was clipped by 5 bases and J by 1 base, with 8 bases between them.

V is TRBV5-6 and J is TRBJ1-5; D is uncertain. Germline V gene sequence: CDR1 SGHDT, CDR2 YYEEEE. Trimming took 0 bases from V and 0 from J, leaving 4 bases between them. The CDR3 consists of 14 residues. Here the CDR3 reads CASSLAYSNQPQHF. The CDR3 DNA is TGTGCCAGCAGCTTGGCCTATAGCAATCAGCCCCAGCATTTT.

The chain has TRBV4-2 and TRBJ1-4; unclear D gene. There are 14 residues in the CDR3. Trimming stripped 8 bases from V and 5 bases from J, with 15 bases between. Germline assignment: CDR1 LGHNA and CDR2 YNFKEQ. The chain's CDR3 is CASLSSKENEKLFF. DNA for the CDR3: TGTGCCAGCTTGTCGTCCAAGGAGAATGAAAAACTGTTTTTT.

CDR3 DNA sequence: TGTGCCAGCAGTTTTCCGGGGTCGCGGGGCTACACCTTC. It codes for CASSFPGSRGYTF. The chain employs TRBV27 and TRBJ1-2; D not resolved. Trimming left V 3 bases short and J 8 bases short, with 13 bases between. Germline V gives CDR1 MNHEY, CDR2 SMNVEV (reference sequence). The CDR3 is 13 amino acids.

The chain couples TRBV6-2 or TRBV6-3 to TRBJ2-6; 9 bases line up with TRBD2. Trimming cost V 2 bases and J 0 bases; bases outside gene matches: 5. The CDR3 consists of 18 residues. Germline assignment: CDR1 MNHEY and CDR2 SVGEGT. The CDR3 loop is CASSYGLAFISGANVLTF. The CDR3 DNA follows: TGTGCCAGCAGTTACGGACTAGCGTTCATCTCTGGGGCCAACGTCCTGACTTTC.

In nucleotides, the CDR3 is TGTGCCAGCAGCGTAGAGGGGGCGAGGAATTCACCCCTCCACTTT. Its translation: CASSVEGARNSPLHF. The rearrangement links TRBV9 to TRBJ1-6; 7 nucleotides agree with TRBD1. CDR3 size: 15 residues. J gave up 7 bases and V 0 bases, and 4 bases lay outside the gene matches. Germline loops: CDR1 SGDLS, CDR2 YYNGEE.

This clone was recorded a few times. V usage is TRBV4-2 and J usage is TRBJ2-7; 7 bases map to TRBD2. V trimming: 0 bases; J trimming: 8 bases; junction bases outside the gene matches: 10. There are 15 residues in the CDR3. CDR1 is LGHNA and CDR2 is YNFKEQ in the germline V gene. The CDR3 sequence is CASSQDLAEKSKQYF. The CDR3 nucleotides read TGTGCCAGCAGCCAAGATCTAGCGGAGAAGTCGAAGCAGTACTTC.

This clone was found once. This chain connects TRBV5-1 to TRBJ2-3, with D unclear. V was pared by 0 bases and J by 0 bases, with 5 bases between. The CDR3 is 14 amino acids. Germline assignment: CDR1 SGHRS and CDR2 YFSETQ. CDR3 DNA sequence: TGCGCCAGCAGCTTGGACGGTAGCACAGATACGCAGTATTTT. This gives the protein CASSLDGSTDTQYF.

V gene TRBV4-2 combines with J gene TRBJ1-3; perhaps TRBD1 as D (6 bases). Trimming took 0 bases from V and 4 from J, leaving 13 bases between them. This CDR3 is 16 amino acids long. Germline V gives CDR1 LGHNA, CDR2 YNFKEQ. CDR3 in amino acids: CASSQDSAGVGNTIYF. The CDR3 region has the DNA TGTGCCAGCAGCCAAGATAGCGCAGGGGTGGGAAACACCATATATTTT.

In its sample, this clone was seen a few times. CDR3 bases: TGTGCCAGCAGTTCCTCTCGACTAGCGGAGTACGAGCAGTACTTC. Translating it yields CASSSSRLAEYEQYF. This chain connects TRBV3-1 (or the pseudogene TRBV3-2) to TRBJ2-7; TRBD2 matches 9 bases. The CDR3 runs to 15 residues. The V gene end was trimmed by 6 bases and the J gene end by 4 bases; junction bases not matched to a gene: 10. Germline V gives CDR1 LGHDT, CDR2 YNNKEL (reference sequence).

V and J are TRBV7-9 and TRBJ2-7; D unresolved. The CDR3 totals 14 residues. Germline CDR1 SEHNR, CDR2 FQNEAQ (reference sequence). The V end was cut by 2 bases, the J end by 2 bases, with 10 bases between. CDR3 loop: CASSLLQQPYEQYF. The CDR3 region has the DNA TGTGCCAGCAGCTTACTTCAACAGCCCTACGAGCAGTACTTC.

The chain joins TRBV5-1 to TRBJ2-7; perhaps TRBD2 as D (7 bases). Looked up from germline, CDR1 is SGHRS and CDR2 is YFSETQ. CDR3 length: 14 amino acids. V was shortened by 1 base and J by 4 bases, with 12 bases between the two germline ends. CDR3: CASSLRGAGYEQYF. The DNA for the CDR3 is TGCGCCAGCAGCTTGCGGGGGGCAGGGTACGAGCAGTACTTC.

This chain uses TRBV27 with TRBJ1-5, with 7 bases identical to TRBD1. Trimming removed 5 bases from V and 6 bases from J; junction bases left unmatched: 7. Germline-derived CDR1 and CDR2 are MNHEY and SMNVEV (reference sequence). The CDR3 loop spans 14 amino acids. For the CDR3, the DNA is TGTGCCAGCAGTGACAACAGGGGAGGTCAGCCCCAGCATTTT. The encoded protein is CASSDNRGGQPQHF.

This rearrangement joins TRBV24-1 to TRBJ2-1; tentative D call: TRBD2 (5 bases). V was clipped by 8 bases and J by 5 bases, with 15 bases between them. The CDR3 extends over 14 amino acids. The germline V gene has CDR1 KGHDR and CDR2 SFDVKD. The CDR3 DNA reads TGTGCCACCAACTCCGGAGGTTTAAACAATGAGCAGTTCTTC. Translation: CATNSGGLNNEQFF.

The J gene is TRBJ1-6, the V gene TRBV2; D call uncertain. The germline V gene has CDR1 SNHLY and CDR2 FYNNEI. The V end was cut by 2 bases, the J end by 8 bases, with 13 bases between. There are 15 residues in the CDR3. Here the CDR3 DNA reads TGTGCCAGCAGTGAAAACGGCCAGGATTATTCACCCCTCCACTTT. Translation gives CASSENGQDYSPLHF.

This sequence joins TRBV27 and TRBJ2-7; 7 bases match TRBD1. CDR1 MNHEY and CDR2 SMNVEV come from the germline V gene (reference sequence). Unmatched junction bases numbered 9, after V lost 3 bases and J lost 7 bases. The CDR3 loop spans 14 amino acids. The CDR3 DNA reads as TGTGCCAGCAGTTTTGTAGGGGGCGAATATGAGCAGTACTTC. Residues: CASSFVGGEYEQYF.

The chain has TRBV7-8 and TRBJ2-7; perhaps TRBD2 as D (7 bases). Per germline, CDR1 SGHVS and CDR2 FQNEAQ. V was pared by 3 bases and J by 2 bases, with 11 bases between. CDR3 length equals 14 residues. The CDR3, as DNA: TGTGCCAGCAGCTTGGAGGGGGGGCCCTACGAGCAGTACTTC. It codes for CASSLEGGPYEQYF. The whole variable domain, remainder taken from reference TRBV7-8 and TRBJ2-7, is GAGVSQSPRYKVAKRGQDVALRCDPISGHVSLFWYQQALGQGPEFLTYFQNEAQLDKSGLPSDRFFAERPEGSVSTLKIQRTQQEDSAVYLCASSLEGGPYEQYFGPGTRLTVT.